A single sample gave rise to the 15 T cell receptor beta chains below, sequenced in a study of cytomegalovirus exposure and HLA in healthy donors. The study ran its PCR with 60 Vbeta and 13 Jbeta primers. Sequenced by immunoSEQ multiplex PCR; TCRdb stores in-frame clones only, minus some. This sample carries more than 150,000 clones, approximately 79% of them seen once, and the ten largest clones take about 6.4%. Sequenced sample: PBMCs. These receptors all stem from a woman in her forties or fifties in good health and CMV-seropositive.

There are a few counts of this clone. The CDR3 protein is CASSQAGIKKNIQYF. In nucleotides, the CDR3 is TGCGCCAGCAGCCAGGCGGGGATTAAAAAAAACATTCAGTACTTC. This chain connects TRBV4-1 to TRBJ2-4; TRBD2 is a possible D gene (6 bases). V was shortened by 3 bases and J by 4 bases, with 13 bases between the two germline ends. CDR1 and CDR2 (germline): MGHRA, YSYEKL. The CDR3 consists of 15 residues.

This chain connects TRBV29-1 to TRBJ2-2, with a possible D match to TRBD2 (5 bases). The CDR3 is 13 residues long. Germline-derived CDR1 and CDR2 are SQVTM and ANQGSEA. The V and J ends lost 5 bases and 5 bases respectively, with 12 bases between them. The CDR3 protein is CSVRIGGTGELFF. The CDR3 bases are TGCAGCGTTAGGATAGGCGGGACCGGGGAGCTGTTTTTT.

Note on this clone: Other DNA sequences in this specimen translate into the identical CDR3. The rearrangement links TRBV6-1 to TRBJ2-7; D may be TRBD2 (6 bases). Germline-derived CDR1 and CDR2 are MNHNS and SASEGT. The CDR3 has 13 residues. V was trimmed by 1 base and J by 2 bases, leaving 6 bases between them. The CDR3 sequence: CASSEGGAYEQYF. CDR3 nucleotide sequence: TGTGCCAGCAGTGAAGGGGGGGCCTACGAGCAGTACTTC.

For this clone: One end of the junction does not line up with germline, which may come from a read error. This rearrangement joins TRBV7-9 to TRBJ1-1, with D unresolved. Per the germline V gene, CDR1 is SEHNR and CDR2 is FQNEAQ (reference sequence). The CDR3 runs 12 residues. CDR3 sequence reads: CSSSPPGAEAFF. The CDR3 DNA follows: TGTTCCAGCAGCCCGCCTGGAGCTGAAGCTTTCTTT.

Details on this clone: Given a much more abundant clone one base away, this may be a read error. The V and J genes are TRBV7-9 and TRBJ2-7; 9 positions agree with TRBD1. CDR3 length equals 14 residues. V shed 4 bases and J 2 bases; nucleotides not matched to a gene: 3. Germline V CDR1 and CDR2: SEHNR, FQNEAQ (reference sequence). The CDR3 protein is CASSSGTGTYEQYF. The DNA of the CDR3 is TGTGCCAGCAGCTCAGGGACAGGGACCTACGAGCAGTACTTC.

V gene TRBV19 combines with J gene TRBJ1-5; D is possibly TRBD1 (6 bases). The CDR3 length is 16 residues. V shed 1 base and J shed 2 bases, with 12 bases lying between them. In germline, CDR1 is LNHDA, CDR2 SQIVND (reference sequence). The CDR3 region has the DNA TGTGCCAGTAGTATAGCGGCAGGGGTGGGCAATCAGCCCCAGCATTTT. Translating it yields CASSIAAGVGNQPQHF. The variable domain in full, completed from reference TRBV19 and TRBJ1-5, reads DGGITQSPKYLFRKEGQNVTLSCEQNLNHDAMYWYRQDPGQGLRLIYYSQIVNDFQKGDIAEGYSVSREKKESFPLTVTSAQKNPTAFYLCASSIAAGVGNQPQHFGDGTRLSIL.

The gene calls are TRBV6-6 and TRBJ1-1; 7 bases are shared with TRBD1. The CDR3 is made up of 16 amino acids. Germline V lookup: CDR1 MNHNY, CDR2 SVGAGI (reference sequence). Trimming cost V 0 bases and J 1 base; bases outside gene matches: 5. The chain's CDR3 is CASSYSLTGPNTEAFF. The CDR3 bases are TGTGCCAGCAGTTACTCGCTGACAGGGCCGAACACTGAAGCTTTCTTT.

As to this clone: The junction differs from germline at one of its ends, possibly a read error. The genes are TRBV18 and TRBJ1-5, with a weak D call TRBD1 (6 bases). The CDR3 has 16 amino acids. Germline CDR1 reads KGHSH; CDR2 reads LQKENI. The CDR3 DNA sequence: TGTGCCAGCTCACCCCGGGGGGCAGGAAGCACTCAGCCCCAGCATTTT. Translating gives CASSPRGAGSTQPQHF.

This clone was found once. The rearrangement joins TRBV30 to TRBJ2-7; possibly TRBD2 for D (6 bases). The CDR3 runs to 13 residues. CDR1 and CDR2 from the germline V gene are GTSNPN and SVGIG (reference sequence). The CDR3 DNA follows: TGTGCTGTCTCCTGGGTGGGGGGTTACGAGCAGTACTTC. This gives the protein CAVSWVGGYEQYF.

The chain joins TRBV21-1 to TRBJ2-7; the table's D call, TRBD2, was not checked against the DNA. TRBV21-1 is designated a pseudogene. CDR3 length equals 19 residues. The chain's CDR3 is CASSKAEGATSCSYDGQYF. CDR3 bases: TGTGCCAGCAGCAAAGCCGAGGGCGCTACTTCATGCTCCTACGACGGGCAGTACTTC.

This sequence joins TRBV14 and TRBJ1-2; unclear D gene. This CDR3 comprises 13 residues. The V end lost 4 bases, the J end lost 3 bases, and 9 bases lay between the germline ends. Per the germline V gene, CDR1 is SGHDN and CDR2 is FVKESK. The CDR3 DNA follows: TGTGCCAGCAGCCCCGAGCTGTACTATGGCTACACCTTC. This sequence encodes CASSPELYYGYTF.

The rearrangement uses TRBV10-3 and TRBJ2-5; 9 bases agree with TRBD2. Germline loops: CDR1 ENHRY, CDR2 SYGVKD. The CDR3 runs to 15 residues. Losses at the gene ends were 1 base for V and 3 bases for J; bases not matched to a gene: 3. CDR3 amino acids: CAISEFRGGEETQYF. The CDR3 DNA reads TGTGCCATCAGTGAGTTTCGCGGGGGGGAAGAGACCCAGTACTTC.

Concerning this clone itself: The junction differs from germline at one of its ends, possibly a read error. The chain has TRBV18 and TRBJ2-7; 9 positions match TRBD1. The CDR3 has 14 amino acids. Germline CDR1 is KGHSH and CDR2 is LQKENI. The CDR3 DNA sequence: TGTGCCAGCTCACCACCGGGACAGGGAAAACCCGCGAACTTC. Translating gives CASSPPGQGKPANF.

Concerning this clone itself: This specimen includes other DNA sequences encoding the same CDR3. The chain is built from TRBV28 and TRBJ2-7, with TRBD1 as a possible D gene (6 bases). This CDR3 region has 14 residues. Trimming stripped 6 bases from V and 5 bases from J, with 17 bases between. The germline V gene encodes CDR1 MDHEN and CDR2 SYDVKM. The CDR3 protein is CASRLQGLLDEQYF. CDR3 in DNA: TGTGCCAGCAGACTACAGGGTTTACTAGACGAGCAGTACTTC.

A few counts support this clone. The chain recombines TRBV9 with TRBJ1-6; possibly TRBD1 for D (5 bases). CDR1 and CDR2 (germline): SGDLS, YYNGEE. V lost 0 bases to trimming and J lost 12 bases, with 13 bases between them. The CDR3 is 14 amino acids. Here the CDR3 DNA reads TGTGCCAGCAGCGTAGAATCCGACAGTGGACCCCTCCACTTT. It codes for CASSVESDSGPLHF. Using reference TRBV9 and TRBJ1-6 for the parts outside the CDR3, the full variable domain is DSGVTQTPKHLITATGQRVTLRCSPRSGDLSVYWYQQSLDQGLQFLIQYYNGEERAKGNILERFSAQQFPDLHSELNLSSLELGDSALYFCASSVESDSGPLHFGNGTRLTVT.